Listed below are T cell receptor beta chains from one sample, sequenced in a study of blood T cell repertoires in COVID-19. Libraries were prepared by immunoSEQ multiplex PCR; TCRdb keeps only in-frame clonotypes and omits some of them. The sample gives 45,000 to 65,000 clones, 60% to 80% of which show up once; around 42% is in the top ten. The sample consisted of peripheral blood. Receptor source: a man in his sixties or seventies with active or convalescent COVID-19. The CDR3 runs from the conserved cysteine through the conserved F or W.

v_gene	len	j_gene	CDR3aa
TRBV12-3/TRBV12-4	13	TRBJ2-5	CASSLGQRETQYF
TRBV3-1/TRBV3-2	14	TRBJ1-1	CASSQGQGSGEAFF
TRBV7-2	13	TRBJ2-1	CASSLQRESEQFF
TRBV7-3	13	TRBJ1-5	CASSSPNSQPQHF
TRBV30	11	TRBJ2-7	CAWSVRDEQYF
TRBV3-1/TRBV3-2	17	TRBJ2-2	CASSQGFSGRKAGELFF
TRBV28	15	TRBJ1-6	CASSLWQGASSPLHF
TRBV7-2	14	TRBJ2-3	CASSSGGGTDTQYF
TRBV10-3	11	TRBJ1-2	CAISQGGGYTF
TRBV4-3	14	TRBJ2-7	CASSPGESTREQYF
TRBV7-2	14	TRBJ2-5	CASSFSSGGETQYF
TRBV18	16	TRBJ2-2	CASSPRTGGRTGELFF
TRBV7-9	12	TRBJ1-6	CASSRDSSPLHF
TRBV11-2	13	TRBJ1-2	CASSSGLLGGYTF
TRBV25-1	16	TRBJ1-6	CASSDRTNGWNSPLHF
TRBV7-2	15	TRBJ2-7	CASSPYFGGSYEQYF
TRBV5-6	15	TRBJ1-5	CASSLLGDSNQPQHF
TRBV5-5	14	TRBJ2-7	CASSPGTGTSEQYF
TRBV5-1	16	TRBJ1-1	CASSLHPGRGNTEAFF
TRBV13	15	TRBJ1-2	CASSLQGARSYGYTF
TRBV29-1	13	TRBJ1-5	CSVGNGGYQPQHF
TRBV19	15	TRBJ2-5	CASSKTGISGETQYF
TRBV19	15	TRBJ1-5	CASSIVLTDNQPQHF
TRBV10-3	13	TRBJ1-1	CAIRDRGITEAFF
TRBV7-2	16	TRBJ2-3	CASSLARGASTDTQYF
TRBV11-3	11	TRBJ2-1	CASSSTYEQFF
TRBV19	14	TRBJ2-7	CASSKWTMGDEQYF
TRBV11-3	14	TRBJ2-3	CASSFSRAGDTQYF
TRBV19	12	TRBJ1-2	CASRGTGRSETF
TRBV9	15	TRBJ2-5	CASSGGPTGEETQYF
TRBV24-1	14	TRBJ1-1	CATSEQNIAGGAFF
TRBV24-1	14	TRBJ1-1	CATSDGQGDTEAFF
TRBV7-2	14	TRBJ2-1	CASARDSSYNEQFF
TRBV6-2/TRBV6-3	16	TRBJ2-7	CASSYSFDRDAYEQYF
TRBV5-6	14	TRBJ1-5	CASSLQGINQPQHF
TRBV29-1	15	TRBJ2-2	CSVFLGGPVAGELFF
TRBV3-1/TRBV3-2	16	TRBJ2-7	CASSQGSRTGSYEQYF
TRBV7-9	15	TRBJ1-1	CASSLGIFGSTEAFF
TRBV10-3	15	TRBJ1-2	CAIKKQGAREGGYTF
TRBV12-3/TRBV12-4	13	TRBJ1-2	CASSGQTNYGYTF
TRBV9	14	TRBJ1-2	CASTRISANYGYTF
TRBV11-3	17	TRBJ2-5	CASSLSTGGQYQETQYF
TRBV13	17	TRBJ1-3	CASSSRRTGPSGNTIYF
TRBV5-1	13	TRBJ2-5	CASSENPQETQYF
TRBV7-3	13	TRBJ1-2	CASSLNNNYGYTF
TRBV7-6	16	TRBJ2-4	CASSPDGQLAKNIQYF